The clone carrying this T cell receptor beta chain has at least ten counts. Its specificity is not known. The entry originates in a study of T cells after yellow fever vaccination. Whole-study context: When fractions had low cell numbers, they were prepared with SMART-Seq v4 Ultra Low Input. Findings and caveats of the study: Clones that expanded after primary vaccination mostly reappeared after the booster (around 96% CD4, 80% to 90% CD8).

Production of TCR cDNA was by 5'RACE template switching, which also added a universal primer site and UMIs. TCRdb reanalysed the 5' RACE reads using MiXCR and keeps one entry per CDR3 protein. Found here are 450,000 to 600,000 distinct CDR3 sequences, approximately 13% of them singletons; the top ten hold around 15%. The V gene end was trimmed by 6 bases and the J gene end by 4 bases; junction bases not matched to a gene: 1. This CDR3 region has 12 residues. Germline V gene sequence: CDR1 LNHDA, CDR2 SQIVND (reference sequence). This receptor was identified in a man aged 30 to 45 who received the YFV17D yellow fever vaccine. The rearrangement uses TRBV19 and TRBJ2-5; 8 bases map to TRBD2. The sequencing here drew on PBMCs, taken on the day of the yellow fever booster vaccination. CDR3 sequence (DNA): TGTGCCAGTAGGCTAGCGGGAGAGACCCAGTACTTC. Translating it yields CASRLAGETQYF.